Listed here are 21 T cell receptor beta chains from one sample, sequenced in a study of shared clonotypes between healthy human individuals. Using immunoSEQ multiplex PCR, the repertoire was profiled, and TCRdb retains in-frame clones only, with some absent. The sample lists approximately 530,000 clones, 90% to 97% seen once, with roughly 0.06% in the top ten. The sequencing input was naive CD4+ T cells sorted from blood. As to subset: CD45RA+ positively selected. The receptors were sampled from a woman aged 25 to 39 in good health.

V usage is TRBV7-3 and J usage is TRBJ2-3, with D possibly TRBD2 on 6 matching bases. This CDR3 comprises 14 residues. Germline loops: CDR1 SGHTA, CDR2 FQGTGA. V was shortened by 5 bases and J by 3 bases, with 12 bases between the two germline ends. The CDR3 bases are TGTGCCAGCAGCCCGGGACTGATTACAGATACGCAGTATTTT. Translated: CASSPGLITDTQYF.

The V and J genes are TRBV10-1 and TRBJ2-1, with D possibly TRBD2 on 5 matching bases. V was pared by 5 bases and J by 2 bases, with 10 bases between. The CDR3 is made up of 14 amino acids. Looked up from germline, CDR1 is WNHNN and CDR2 is SYGVQD (reference sequence). CDR3 coding DNA: TGCGCCAGCAGTCGGTCTAGCACCTACAATGAGCAGTTCTTC. Translated: CASSRSSTYNEQFF.

The V and J genes are TRBV10-3 and TRBJ2-3; 10 nucleotides agree with TRBD1. Germline V CDR1 and CDR2: ENHRY, SYGVKD. The junction had 7 bases not matched to a gene; V was cut back by 8 bases and J by 5 bases. The CDR3 spans 14 residues. CDR3 protein: CAISGTGVKDTQYF. In DNA, the CDR3 is TGTGCCATCTCCGGGACAGGGGTAAAAGATACGCAGTATTTT.

Points on this clone: Within the sample, other DNA sequences also encode this same CDR3. This chain joins TRBV19 and TRBJ1-2; maybe TRBD1 (6 bases). The V and J ends lost 0 bases and 2 bases respectively, with 7 bases between them. Germline V gene lookup returns CDR1 LNHDA and CDR2 SQIVND (reference sequence). The length of the CDR3 is 14 residues. CDR3 sequence (DNA): TGTGCCAGTAGTATAGATCAGGGGAACTATGGCTACACCTTC. This codes for CASSIDQGNYGYTF.

The CDR3: CASSEASAGWTEAFF. The CDR3 nucleotides are TGTGCCAGCAGTGAAGCGAGCGCAGGGTGGACTGAAGCTTTCTTT. The V gene is TRBV6-1, the J gene TRBJ1-1; TRBD1 is a possible D gene (5 bases). Germline CDR1 MNHNS, CDR2 SASEGT. The V end lost 0 bases, the J end lost 5 bases, and 13 bases lay between the germline ends. The CDR3 runs to 15 residues.

V gene TRBV7-6 combines with J gene TRBJ2-3, with D possibly TRBD1 on 5 matching bases. V lost 5 bases to trimming and J lost 2 bases, with 17 bases between them. Germline CDR1 is SGHVS and CDR2 is FNYEAQ. This CDR3 contains 16 residues. The CDR3 DNA sequence: TGTGCCAGCAGCCAAGGGGCGACCCCGAACACAGATACGCAGTATTTT. Protein: CASSQGATPNTDTQYF.

This clone showed up just once. Other DNA variants within this sample encode the same CDR3. V is TRBV27 and J is TRBJ1-2; D might be TRBD1 (6 bases). The V gene's germline CDR1 is MNHEY and CDR2 SMNVEV (reference sequence). The CDR3 consists of 11 residues. V shed 5 bases and J shed 5 bases, with 6 bases lying between them. The CDR3 coding sequence is TGTGCCAGCAGTAGGGGGTATGGCTACACCTTC. Encoded protein: CASSRGYGYTF.

The chain recombines TRBV5-1 with TRBJ2-7; 8 nucleotides agree with TRBD1. Germline CDR1 is SGHRS and CDR2 is YFSETQ. CDR3 length: 13 amino acids. J gave up 5 bases and V 5 bases, and 6 bases lay outside the gene matches. The CDR3 sequence: CASRRTGNHEQYF. In DNA, the CDR3 is TGCGCCAGCAGACGGACAGGGAATCACGAGCAGTACTTC.

The rearrangement links TRBV27 to TRBJ2-3; the D is unclear. Germline assignment: CDR1 MNHEY and CDR2 SMNVEV (reference sequence). V was trimmed by 3 bases and J by 0 bases, leaving 13 bases between them. The CDR3 sequence is 16 residues long. The CDR3 loop reads CASSLSVATSTDTQYF. The CDR3 DNA is TGTGCCAGCAGTTTGTCGGTCGCGACTAGCACAGATACGCAGTATTTT.

J is TRBJ1-4 and V is TRBV14; D not resolved. CDR1 is SGHDN, CDR2 FVKESK, per germline. Trimming took 0 bases from V and 0 from J, leaving 5 bases between them. The CDR3 loop spans 15 amino acids. CDR3 residues: CASSQERATNEKLFF. The CDR3 nucleotides are TGTGCCAGCAGCCAAGAGAGGGCAACTAATGAAAAACTGTTTTTT.

The J gene is TRBJ2-5, the V gene TRBV5-4, with D perhaps matching TRBD2 (6 bases). V was shortened by 5 bases and J by 0 bases, with 23 bases between the two germline ends. Germline V gene data show CDR1 as SGHNT and CDR2 as YYREEE (reference sequence). CDR3 length: 18 amino acids. This CDR3 is CASSFRVNGRGYQETQYF. DNA for the CDR3: TGTGCCAGCAGTTTCCGGGTTAACGGACGGGGGTACCAAGAGACCCAGTACTTC.

The chain links TRBV2 to TRBJ2-3, with 8 nucleotides matching TRBD1. The germline gives CDR1 SNHLY, CDR2 FYNNEI. J was trimmed by 2 bases and V by 7 bases; bases with no gene match: 11. CDR3 length equals 16 residues. The CDR3 here is CASTSQGAVSTDTQYF. The DNA for the CDR3 is TGTGCCAGCACCTCCCAGGGGGCAGTCTCCACAGATACGCAGTATTTT.

The chain employs TRBV25-1 and TRBJ2-7; 11 positions agree with TRBD2. From germline, CDR1 is MGHDK and CDR2 SYGVNS. This CDR3 has 15 amino acids. V lost 2 bases, J lost 3 bases, and 3 bases stayed unmatched. The CDR3 bases are TGTGCCAGCAGTGAAATCGGACTAGCGGGCTACGAGCAGTACTTC. Translation: CASSEIGLAGYEQYF.

The chain is built from TRBV9 and TRBJ2-2, with TRBD2 matching over 11 bases. J lost 7 bases, V lost 0 bases, and 8 bases had no gene match. Germline V gene sequence: CDR1 SGDLS, CDR2 YYNGEE. CDR3 size: 17 residues. CDR3 bases: TGTGCCAGCAGCGTAGGCCTCTTAGCGGGAGGGGTCGGGGAGCTGTTTTTT. It codes for CASSVGLLAGGVGELFF.

The rearrangement joins TRBV5-1 to TRBJ2-3, with 9 bases matching TRBD2. The CDR3 is 15 amino acids. Germline trimming cut 3 bases from V and 0 bases from J; bases unmatched to any gene: 2. Germline CDR1 and CDR2: SGHRS and YFSETQ. CDR3 nucleotides: TGCGCCAGCAGCTCGGGACTAGCAAGCACAGATACGCAGTATTTT. As protein: CASSSGLASTDTQYF.

The chain recombines TRBV6-4 with TRBJ1-1; no definite D call. This CDR3 region has 18 residues. Trimming left V 6 bases short and J 6 bases short, with 29 bases between. The germline gives CDR1 MRHNA, CDR2 SNTAGT. DNA of the CDR3: TGTGCCAGCAGAAAGAACCCGGGATTCCCCCTGGGGATACCTGAAGCTTTCTTT. Protein sequence: CASRKNPGFPLGIPEAFF.

The chain recombines TRBV5-1 with TRBJ2-7; 8 bases are shared with TRBD2. The germline CDR1 and CDR2 sequences are SGHRS and YFSETQ. CDR3 length: 14 amino acids. The V gene end was trimmed by 1 base and the J gene end by 5 bases; junction bases not matched to a gene: 5. The CDR3 loop is CASSLPGTSNEQYF. The CDR3 DNA follows: TGCGCCAGCAGCTTGCCGGGGACTAGTAACGAGCAGTACTTC.

V usage is TRBV28 and J usage is TRBJ1-2, with D tentatively TRBD1 (5 bases). The CDR3 is 15 residues long. V lost 5 bases and J 7 bases, leaving 20 bases between the germline ends. Germline V CDR1 and CDR2: MDHEN, SYDVKM. The CDR3 nucleotides are TGTGCCAGCAGTCCCAGGACCCCCCTTGGGGGTGGCTACACCTTC. Translating gives CASSPRTPLGGGYTF.

This rearrangement joins TRBV7-3 to TRBJ2-1; D is uncertain. This CDR3 comprises 16 residues. Germline values: CDR1 SGHTA, CDR2 FQGTGA. V shed 1 base and J shed 9 bases, with 19 bases lying between them. CDR3 protein: CASSLMGGASPLEQFF. DNA for the CDR3: TGTGCCAGCAGCTTAATGGGTGGAGCGTCTCCGCTTGAGCAGTTCTTC.

The chain links TRBV21-1 to TRBJ2-7; TRBD2, the D gene given by the table, was not confirmed from the DNA. TRBV21-1 is annotated as a pseudogene. CDR3 length: 15 residues. The CDR3 region has the DNA TGTGCCAGCAGCAAGGATGGGAGAGTACTCTACGAGCAGTACTTC. Translation gives CASSKDGRVLYEQYF.

This clone was seen a single time. This rearrangement joins TRBV7-4 to TRBJ2-3; tentatively, D is TRBD2 (6 bases). From germline, CDR1 is SGHVT and CDR2 SQSDAQ. The CDR3 loop spans 13 amino acids. V lost 7 bases and J 3 bases, leaving 11 bases between the germline ends. In DNA form, the CDR3 reads TGTGCCAGCATACGGGAGATGACAGATACGCAGTATTTT. Encoded protein: CASIREMTDTQYF.